These 21 T cell receptor beta chains originate from one sample sequenced in a study of cytomegalovirus exposure and HLA in healthy donors. Both 60 Vbeta primers and 13 Jbeta primers went into the PCR. The method was immunoSEQ multiplex PCR; TCRdb's version includes in-frame clones alone and lacks a portion of them. The sample includes over 75,000 clones, approximately 84% of them seen just once. The sequenced sample was PBMCs. These receptors all come from a woman aged 50 to 60 in good health and CMV-seronegative.

The genes are TRBV5-1 and TRBJ2-2; D call uncertain. There are 14 residues in the CDR3. Trimming took off 0 bases at V and 2 bases at J, with 5 bases between the two ends. The germline gives CDR1 SGHRS, CDR2 YFSETQ. The CDR3: CASSLDHNTGELFF. The CDR3 DNA sequence: TGCGCCAGCAGCTTGGATCATAACACCGGGGAGCTGTTTTTT.

The rearrangement uses TRBV6-4 and TRBJ1-6; TRBD1 aligns across 7 bases. The CDR3 extends over 15 amino acids. The V segment lost 0 bases and the J segment 10 bases; nucleotides outside the gene matches: 6. Germline CDR1 MRHNA, CDR2 SNTAGT. The CDR3 nucleotides are TGTGCCAGCAGTGACTCGTCACAGGGGAGATCACCCCTCCACTTT. Translated, it gives CASSDSSQGRSPLHF.

This sequence joins TRBV7-2 and TRBJ1-2, with TRBD1 as a possible D gene (6 bases). The CDR3 loop spans 15 amino acids. Germline V lookup: CDR1 SGHTA, CDR2 FQGNSA. Trimming pared 4 bases from V and 6 bases from J, leaving 18 bases between. CDR3 DNA sequence: TGTGCCAGCAGCTCCACAGGGCAGACTACTAATGGCTACACCTTC. Amino acid sequence: CASSSTGQTTNGYTF.

This chain joins TRBV7-9 and TRBJ2-2; weak D call: TRBD1 (6 bases). The CDR3 extends over 16 amino acids. Germline-derived CDR1 and CDR2 are SEHNR and FQNEAQ (reference sequence). Trimming pared 5 bases from V and 7 bases from J, leaving 20 bases between. The CDR3 sequence: CASSNLRTVGDGELFF. The CDR3 nucleotides are TGTGCCAGCAGCAACCTTCGGACAGTCGGGGACGGGGAGCTGTTTTTT.

V usage is TRBV27 and J usage is TRBJ2-3; TRBD1 matches 9 bases. Looked up from germline, CDR1 is MNHEY and CDR2 is SMNVEV (reference sequence). With 7 bases clipped from V and 5 bases from J, the junction kept 10 bases outside the gene matches. The CDR3 covers 15 residues. CDR3: CASTYLGQGQDTQYF. The CDR3 DNA sequence: TGTGCCAGCACCTATTTAGGACAGGGGCAAGATACGCAGTATTTT.

The chain uses TRBV5-6 and TRBJ2-5; 10 nucleotides agree with TRBD1. In germline, CDR1 is SGHDT, CDR2 YYEEEE. This CDR3 contains 15 residues. The J segment lost 2 bases and the V segment lost 0 bases, leaving 1 base of the junction unmatched. This chain's CDR3 is CASSLGQGAQETQYF. CDR3 coding DNA: TGTGCCAGCAGCTTGGGACAGGGGGCTCAAGAGACCCAGTACTTC.

This chain links TRBV4-1 with TRBJ2-1; the D gene is possibly TRBD2 (6 bases). This CDR3 spans 13 amino acids. Trimming pared 4 bases from V and 10 bases from J, leaving 14 bases between. Per the germline V gene, CDR1 is MGHRA and CDR2 is YSYEKL. The CDR3 is CASSPLLANEQFF. CDR3 DNA: TGCGCCAGCAGCCCCCTCCTAGCGAACGAGCAGTTCTTC.

This chain uses TRBV19 with TRBJ1-4; possibly TRBD1 for D (5 bases). The CDR3 sequence is 20 residues long. Germline assignment: CDR1 LNHDA and CDR2 SQIVND (reference sequence). Trimming pared 0 bases from V and 4 bases from J, leaving 24 bases between. In DNA, the CDR3 is TGTGCCAGTAGTATAGATAGTGTGGAGGGACTCATCGTCGGTAATGAAAAACTGTTTTTT. Translating gives CASSIDSVEGLIVGNEKLFF.

This clone was seen just once. J is TRBJ2-1 and V is TRBV4-1, with TRBD2 matching 13 bases. The CDR3 has 16 amino acids. CDR1 MGHRA and CDR2 YSYEKL come from the germline V gene. V was clipped by 5 bases and J by 10 bases; unmatched bases: 11. Here the CDR3 reads CASSYSTGTSGMEQFF. The CDR3 DNA sequence: TGCGCCAGCAGCTACAGTACCGGGACTAGCGGGATGGAGCAGTTCTTC.

This chain joins TRBV11-2 and TRBJ1-2; no definite D call. This CDR3 is built from 17 residues. Trimming stripped 0 bases from V and 0 bases from J, with 14 bases between. Germline V lookup: CDR1 SGHAT, CDR2 FQNNGV. CDR3 sequence (DNA): TGTGCCAGCAGCTTAGATGGTACACAAAGAACTAACTATGGCTACACCTTC. Its translation: CASSLDGTQRTNYGYTF. The variable domain in full, completed from reference TRBV11-2 and TRBJ1-2, reads EAGVAQSPRYKIIEKRQSVAFWCNPISGHATLYWYQQILGQGPKLLIQFQNNGVVDDSQLPKDRFSAERLKGVDSTLKIQPAKLEDSAVYLCASSLDGTQRTNYGYTFGSGTRLTVV.

The chain employs TRBV28 and TRBJ1-1, with 10 bases matching TRBD1. V trimming: 2 bases; J trimming: 10 bases; junction bases outside the gene matches: 4. Germline CDR1 MDHEN, CDR2 SYDVKM. This CDR3 contains 13 residues. The DNA of the CDR3 is TGTGCCAGCAGTTTACGCGGACAGGGGGGAGCTTTCTTT. Translating it yields CASSLRGQGGAFF.

The V call is TRBV15, the J call TRBJ2-7; 7 bases match TRBD1. After removal of 5 bases from V and 5 bases from J, the junction contained 12 bases not matched to a gene. Germline V lookup: CDR1 LNHNV, CDR2 YYDKDF (reference sequence). The CDR3 consists of 15 residues. CDR3 bases: TGTGCCACCAGCTCCACAGACAGGGAGAATGACGAGCAGTACGTC. It specifies CATSSTDRENDEQYV.

This clone was found a few times. The chain has TRBV27 and TRBJ1-1; 7 bases are shared with TRBD1. V lost 6 bases, J lost 4 bases, and 11 bases stayed unmatched. This CDR3 has 15 residues. CDR1 MNHEY and CDR2 SMNVEV come from the germline V gene (reference sequence). The DNA of the CDR3 is TGTGCCAGCAGCCCGGACAGGCGCCCGTCCACTGAAGCTTTCTTT. It codes for CASSPDRRPSTEAFF.

V gene TRBV7-9 combines with J gene TRBJ2-7; the D gene is possibly TRBD1 (6 bases). Germline CDR1 SEHNR, CDR2 FQNEAQ (reference sequence). The ends were cut back, 4 bases at V and 4 bases at J, with 8 bases in the middle. The CDR3 length is 12 residues. The CDR3 sequence is CASSSRGYEQYF. Written as DNA, the CDR3 is TGTGCCAGCAGCTCCAGGGGTTACGAGCAGTACTTC.

The rearrangement joins TRBV9 to TRBJ1-4, with TRBD1 as a possible D gene (5 bases). The CDR3 length is 16 residues. The V gene's germline CDR1 is SGDLS and CDR2 YYNGEE. Trimming shortened V by 0 bases and J by 0 bases, and 9 bases separated the two germline ends. CDR3 bases: TGTGCCAGCAGCGTAGCCGGACATGCAACTAATGAAAAACTGTTTTTT. Encoded protein: CASSVAGHATNEKLFF.

CDR3 region: CASSLGGTSYGYTF. The CDR3 DNA reads as TGTGCCAGCAGCTTAGGTGGGACAAGTTATGGCTACACCTTC. The V call is TRBV7-6, the J call TRBJ1-2; D is perhaps TRBD1 (6 bases). The CDR3 runs 14 residues. Germline-derived CDR1 and CDR2 are SGHVS and FNYEAQ. The germline V and J ends were trimmed by 1 base and 5 bases, with 11 bases remaining between them.

V usage is TRBV7-9 and J usage is TRBJ1-2, with D possibly TRBD1 on 6 matching bases. Trimming left V 4 bases short and J 3 bases short, with 18 bases between. Germline CDR1 and CDR2: SEHNR and FQNEAQ (reference sequence). The CDR3 is 16 residues long. The CDR3: CASSSTGTPIHYGYTF. CDR3 DNA sequence: TGTGCCAGCAGCTCAACCGGGACACCAATCCACTATGGCTACACCTTC.

The chain carries TRBV28 and TRBJ1-5, with 10 bases lining up with TRBD1. Per the germline V gene, CDR1 is MDHEN and CDR2 is SYDVKM. The CDR3 is made up of 15 amino acids. The ends lost 5 bases at V and 2 bases at J; junction bases unmatched: 3. The CDR3 region is CASSRQGAGNQPQHF. Here the CDR3 DNA reads TGTGCCAGCAGTCGACAGGGGGCAGGCAATCAGCCCCAGCATTTT.

The chain is built from TRBV6-6 and TRBJ1-5, with D unresolved. Germline V gene lookup returns CDR1 MNHNY and CDR2 SVGAGI (reference sequence). Trimming removed 6 bases from V and 0 bases from J, with 15 bases in between. The CDR3 has 16 residues. The CDR3 bases are TGTGCCAGCAGCCTCCCGACTCTCTTTAGCAATCAGCCCCAGCATTTT. This translates into CASSLPTLFSNQPQHF.

The chain couples TRBV9 to TRBJ2-1; TRBD1 might be the D (5 bases). Germline CDR1 reads SGDLS; CDR2 reads YYNGEE. The CDR3 contains 18 residues. V was shortened by 4 bases and J by 1 base, with 21 bases between the two germline ends. CDR3 nucleotide sequence: TGTGCCAGCAGCCCTCGAGGTGGGGCGGAATTATCCTACAATGAGCAGTTCTTC. Protein: CASSPRGGAELSYNEQFF.

This clone was seen a handful of times. The chain employs TRBV19 and TRBJ2-3; 8 bases fit TRBD1. Losses at the gene ends were 4 bases for V and 1 base for J; bases not matched to a gene: 4. This CDR3 is 15 amino acids long. Germline V gene data show CDR1 as LNHDA and CDR2 as SQIVND (reference sequence). The CDR3 protein is CASSTGQGGTDTQYF. CDR3 coding DNA: TGTGCCAGTAGTACTGGACAGGGAGGCACAGATACGCAGTATTTT.